These 13 T cell receptor beta chains came from one sample sequenced in a study of T cells in localized non-small cell lung cancer. Profiled with immunoSEQ multiplex PCR; TCRdb holds only in-frame clones, not every one. The repertoire holds around 1,300 clones, around 40% seen once, with over 20% in the top ten. The specimen was lung tumor tissue, collected before any cancer treatment. The source of these receptors is a woman aged 35 to 70 with stage II squamous cell lung carcinoma.

This chain joins TRBV19 and TRBJ1-1, with 8 bases fitting TRBD1. The CDR3 covers 16 residues. Germline loops: CDR1 LNHDA, CDR2 SQIVND (reference sequence). After removal of 4 bases from V and 0 bases from J, the junction contained 7 bases not matched to a gene. CDR3 coding DNA: TGTGCCAGTAGTACAGGGGGCCGTTTGGTGAACACTGAAGCTTTCTTT. Translating gives CASSTGGRLVNTEAFF.

This sequence joins TRBV7-6 and TRBJ2-2; D may be TRBD2 (6 bases). The CDR3 sequence is 16 residues long. Germline CDR1 is SGHVS and CDR2 is FNYEAQ. Deletions cut 2 bases from V and 2 bases from J, with 12 bases between. The CDR3 region is CASSLTPGTNTGELFF. CDR3 nucleotides: TGTGCCAGCAGCTTAACCCCAGGGACTAACACCGGGGAGCTGTTTTTT.

The rearrangement uses TRBV18 and TRBJ1-1, with 7 bases matching TRBD1. With V trimmed by 1 base and J by 2 bases, 4 bases remained unmatched. CDR3 size: 15 residues. The V gene's germline CDR1 is KGHSH and CDR2 LQKENI. The CDR3 DNA is TGTGCCAGCTCACCACTAGGACAGGCCAACACTGAAGCTTTCTTT. It codes for CASSPLGQANTEAFF.

The rearrangement uses TRBV19 and TRBJ1-1; weak D call: TRBD1 (5 bases). Germline CDR1 reads LNHDA; CDR2 reads SQIVND (reference sequence). Trimming pared 3 bases from V and 10 bases from J, leaving 21 bases between. CDR3 length: 15 residues. CDR3 bases: TGTGCCAGTAGTATCCAGCTCCTGGGGCGGAATACAGCTTTCTTT. Its translation is CASSIQLLGRNTAFF.

This clone was seen a handful of times. Written as DNA, the CDR3 is TGTGCCAGCGCACCTGGGGGGCGAAGGGTGACTTTCTTT. Residues: CASAPGGRRVTFF. The chain joins TRBV12-5 to TRBJ1-1, with a possible D match to TRBD1 (6 bases). Germline V gives CDR1 LGHNT, CDR2 FRNRAP. The CDR3 loop spans 13 amino acids.

V is TRBV18 and J is TRBJ2-7; 8 bases are shared with TRBD1. Germline lookup yields CDR1 KGHSH and CDR2 LQKENI. The CDR3 consists of 14 residues. Unmatched junction bases numbered 4, after V lost 3 bases and J lost 3 bases. CDR3 sequence reads: CASSPSDRGYEQYF. DNA of the CDR3: TGTGCCAGCTCACCGTCCGACAGGGGCTACGAGCAGTACTTC.

As to this clone: Mismatch with germline at one junction end may stem from a read error. CDR3 in amino acids: CASSLGGAGGTDTQYF. The CDR3 nucleotides read TGTGCCAGCAGTTTAGGGGGAGCGGGAGGCACCGATACGCAGTATTTT. The rearrangement joins TRBV28 to TRBJ2-3, with TRBD2 matching over 9 bases. The germline gives CDR1 MDHEN, CDR2 SYDVKM. The CDR3 extends over 16 amino acids.

This clone was observed once. This chain joins TRBV28 and TRBJ1-5, with D perhaps TRBD1 (6 bases). CDR3 length: 15 amino acids. Germline V gene data show CDR1 as MDHEN and CDR2 as SYDVKM. The V end lost 3 bases, the J end lost 7 bases, and 16 bases lay between the germline ends. The CDR3 nucleotides read TGTGCCAGCAGTTTTTTCGGGGGCGGGGGACAGCCCCAGCATTTT. Translating it yields CASSFFGGGGQPQHF.

A few counts support this clone. This chain connects TRBV29-1 to TRBJ2-5; tentatively, D is TRBD2 (6 bases). V was shortened by 8 bases and J by 5 bases, with 15 bases between the two germline ends. This CDR3 spans 12 amino acids. Germline CDR1 SQVTM, CDR2 ANQGSEA. CDR3 residues: CSTKLATETQYF. CDR3 DNA sequence: TGCAGCACTAAACTAGCTACGGAGACCCAGTACTTC.

This rearrangement joins TRBV28 to TRBJ1-3; D remains ambiguous. Trimming took off 6 bases at V and 4 bases at J, with 13 bases between the two ends. Germline CDR1 and CDR2: MDHEN and SYDVKM. This CDR3 is built from 14 residues. The CDR3 reads CASSSMLSGNTIYF. The CDR3 bases are TGTGCCAGCAGCTCCATGCTCTCCGGAAACACCATATATTTT.

By share, this clone counts as medium-sized. The rearrangement uses TRBV6-8 and TRBJ2-7, with 14 positions matching TRBD2. Germline V gene sequence: CDR1 MNHGY, CDR2 SAAAGT. This CDR3 comprises 15 residues. The V and J ends lost 6 bases and 2 bases, in that order; junction bases with no gene match: 3. The CDR3, as DNA: TGTGCCAGCAGCCCGGGACTAGCGGGAGCCTACGAGCAGTACTTC. Translating it yields CASSPGLAGAYEQYF.

There are a few counts of this clone. This chain uses TRBV27 with TRBJ2-6; no clear D. Trimming stripped 4 bases from V and 2 bases from J, with 0 bases between. Looked up from germline, CDR1 is MNHEY and CDR2 is SMNVEV (reference sequence). This CDR3 contains 12 residues. The CDR3 loop reads CASSSGANVLTF. For the CDR3, the DNA is TGTGCCAGCAGTTCTGGGGCCAACGTCCTGACTTTC.

This clone turned up a few times. The rearrangement uses TRBV14 and TRBJ1-5, with unresolved D. The CDR3 sequence is 15 residues long. V was pared by 0 bases and J by 4 bases, with 10 bases between. Germline assignment: CDR1 SGHDN and CDR2 FVKESK. The CDR3 sequence is CASSQDLDWNQPQHF. As DNA, the CDR3 is TGTGCCAGCAGCCAAGATCTGGACTGGAATCAGCCCCAGCATTTT.